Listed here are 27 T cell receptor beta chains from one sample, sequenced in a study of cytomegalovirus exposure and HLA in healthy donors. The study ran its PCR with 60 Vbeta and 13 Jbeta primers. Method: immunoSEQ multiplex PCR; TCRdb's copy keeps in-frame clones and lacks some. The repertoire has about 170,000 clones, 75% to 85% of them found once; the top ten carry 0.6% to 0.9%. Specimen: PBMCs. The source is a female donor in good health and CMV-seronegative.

The CDR3 nucleotides read TGTGCCAGTACTCAACCGGGGAGGAAACTGTTTTTT. This sequence encodes CASTQPGRKLFF. This sequence joins TRBV19 and TRBJ1-4; D is ambiguous. CDR1 is LNHDA and CDR2 is SQIVND in the germline V gene (reference sequence). This CDR3 is built from 12 residues. Trimming left V 7 bases short and J 11 bases short, with 14 bases between.

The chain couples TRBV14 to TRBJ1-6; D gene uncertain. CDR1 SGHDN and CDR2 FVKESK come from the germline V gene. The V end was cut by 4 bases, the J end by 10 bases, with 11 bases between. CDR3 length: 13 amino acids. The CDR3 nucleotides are TGTGCCAGCAGCCGTTTTAGGGAGTCACCCCTCCACTTT. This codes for CASSRFRESPLHF.

CDR3 coding DNA: TGTGCCAGCAGCTCGGGGGGATCCTATAATTCACCCCTCCACTTT. Amino acid sequence: CASSSGGSYNSPLHF. The chain couples TRBV5-6 to TRBJ1-6; weak D call: TRBD1 (5 bases). The germline V and J ends were trimmed by 3 bases and 1 base, with 8 bases remaining between them. CDR1 and CDR2 (germline): SGHDT, YYEEEE. This CDR3 spans 15 amino acids.

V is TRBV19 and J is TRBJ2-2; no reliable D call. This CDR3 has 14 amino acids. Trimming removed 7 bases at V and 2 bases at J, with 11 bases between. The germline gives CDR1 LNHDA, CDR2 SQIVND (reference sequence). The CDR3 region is CASKAGYNTGELFF. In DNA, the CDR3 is TGTGCCAGTAAAGCAGGATACAACACCGGGGAGCTGTTTTTT.

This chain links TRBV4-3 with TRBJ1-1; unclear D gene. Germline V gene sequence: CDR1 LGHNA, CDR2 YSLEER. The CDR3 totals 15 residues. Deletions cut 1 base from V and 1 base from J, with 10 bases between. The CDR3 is CASSQGPAGNTEAFF. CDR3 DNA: TGCGCCAGCAGCCAAGGACCGGCGGGGAACACTGAAGCTTTCTTT.

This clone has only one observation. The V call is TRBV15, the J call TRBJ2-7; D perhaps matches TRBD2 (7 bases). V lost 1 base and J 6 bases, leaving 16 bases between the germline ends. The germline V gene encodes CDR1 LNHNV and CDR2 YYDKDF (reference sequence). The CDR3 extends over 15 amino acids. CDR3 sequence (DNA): TGTGCCACCAGCAGAGCAGGAGGGGGGGCGTCCGAGCAGTACTTC. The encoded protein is CATSRAGGGASEQYF.

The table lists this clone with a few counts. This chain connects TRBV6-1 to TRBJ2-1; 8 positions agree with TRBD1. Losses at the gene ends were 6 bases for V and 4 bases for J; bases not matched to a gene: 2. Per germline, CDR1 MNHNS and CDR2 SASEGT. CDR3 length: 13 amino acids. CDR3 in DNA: TGTGCCAGCAGCAGGACAGGGTACAATGAGCAGTTCTTC. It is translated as CASSRTGYNEQFF.

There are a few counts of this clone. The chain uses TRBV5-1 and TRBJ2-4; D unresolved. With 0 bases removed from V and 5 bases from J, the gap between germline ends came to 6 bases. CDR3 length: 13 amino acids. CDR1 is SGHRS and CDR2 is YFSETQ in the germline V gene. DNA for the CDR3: TGCGCCAGCAGCTTGGTGCCGGAAAACATTCAGTACTTC. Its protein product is CASSLVPENIQYF.

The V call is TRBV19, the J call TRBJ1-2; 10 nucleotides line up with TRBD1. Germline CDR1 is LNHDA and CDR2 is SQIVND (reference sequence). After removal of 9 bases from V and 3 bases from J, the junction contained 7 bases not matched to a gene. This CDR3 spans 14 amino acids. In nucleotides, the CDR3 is TGTGCCAGCAAACGGGACAGGGGAGACTATGGCTACACCTTC. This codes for CASKRDRGDYGYTF.

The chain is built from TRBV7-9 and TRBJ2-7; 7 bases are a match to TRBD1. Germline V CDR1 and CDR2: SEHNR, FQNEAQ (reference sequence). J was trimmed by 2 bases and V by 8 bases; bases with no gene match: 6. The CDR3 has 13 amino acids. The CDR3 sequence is CASQDRWTYEQYF. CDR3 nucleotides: TGTGCCAGCCAGGACAGGTGGACCTACGAGCAGTACTTC. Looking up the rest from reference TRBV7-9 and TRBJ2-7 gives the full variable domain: DTGVSQNPRHKITKRGQNVTFRCDPISEHNRLYWYRQTLGQGPEFLTYFQNEAQLEKSRLLSDRFSAERPKGSFSTLEIQRTEQGDSAMYLCASQDRWTYEQYFGPGTRLTVT.

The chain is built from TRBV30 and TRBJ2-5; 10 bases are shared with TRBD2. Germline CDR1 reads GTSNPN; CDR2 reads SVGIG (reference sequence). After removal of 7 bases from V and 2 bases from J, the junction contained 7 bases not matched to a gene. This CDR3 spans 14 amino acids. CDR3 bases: TGTGCCTCACGGGCTAGCGGGGGTCAAGAGACCCAGTACTTC. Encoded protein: CASRASGGQETQYF.

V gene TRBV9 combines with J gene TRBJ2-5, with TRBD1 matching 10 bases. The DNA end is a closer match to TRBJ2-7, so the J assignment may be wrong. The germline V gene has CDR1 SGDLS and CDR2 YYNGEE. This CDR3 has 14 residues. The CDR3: CASSVGTGAYEQYF. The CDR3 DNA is TGTGCCAGCAGCGTCGGGACAGGGGCCTACGAGCAGTACTTC.

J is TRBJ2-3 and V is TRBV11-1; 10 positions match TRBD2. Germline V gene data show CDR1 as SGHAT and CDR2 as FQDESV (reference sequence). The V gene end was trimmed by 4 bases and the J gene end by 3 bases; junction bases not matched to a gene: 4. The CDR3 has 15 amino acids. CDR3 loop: CASSSSGSWTDTQYF. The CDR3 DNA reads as TGTGCCAGCAGCTCTAGCGGGAGTTGGACAGATACGCAGTATTTT.

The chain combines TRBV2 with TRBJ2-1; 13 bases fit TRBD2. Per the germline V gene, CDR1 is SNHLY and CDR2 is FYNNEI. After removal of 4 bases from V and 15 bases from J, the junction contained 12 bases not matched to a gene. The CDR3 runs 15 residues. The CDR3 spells CASSVGTSGGVIPFF. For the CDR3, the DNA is TGTGCCAGCAGTGTCGGAACTAGCGGGGGGGTTATCCCGTTCTTC.

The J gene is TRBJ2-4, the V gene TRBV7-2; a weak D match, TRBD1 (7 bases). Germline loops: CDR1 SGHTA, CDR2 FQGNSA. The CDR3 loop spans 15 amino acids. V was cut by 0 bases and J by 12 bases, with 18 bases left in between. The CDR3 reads CASSLAQGGGDSQYF. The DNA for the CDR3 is TGTGCCAGCAGCTTAGCGCAGGGGGGCGGGGACAGTCAGTACTTC.

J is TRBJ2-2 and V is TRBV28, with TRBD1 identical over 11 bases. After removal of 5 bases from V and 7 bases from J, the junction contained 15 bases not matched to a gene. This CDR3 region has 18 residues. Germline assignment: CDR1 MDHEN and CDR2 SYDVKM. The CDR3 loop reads CASSVKPGTGGVNGELFF. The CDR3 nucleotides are TGTGCCAGCAGTGTTAAGCCCGGGACAGGGGGTGTGAACGGGGAGCTGTTTTTT. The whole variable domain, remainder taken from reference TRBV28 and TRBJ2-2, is DVKVTQSSRYLVKRTGEKVFLECVQDMDHENMFWYRQDPGLGLRLIYFSYDVKMKEKGDIPEGYSVSREKKERFSLILESASTNQTSMYLCASSVKPGTGGVNGELFFGEGSRLTVL.

The CDR3 DNA reads TGTGCCAGCACCCGGGGGGGGGCCTCCACAGATACGCAGTATTTT. Protein product: CASTRGGASTDTQYF. V is TRBV7-2 and J is TRBJ2-3, with 8 bases that match TRBD2. This CDR3 has 15 amino acids. The ends lost 7 bases at V and 2 bases at J; junction bases unmatched: 8. The germline V gene has CDR1 SGHTA and CDR2 FQGNSA. The whole variable domain, remainder taken from reference TRBV7-2 and TRBJ2-3, is GAGVSQSPSNKVTEKGKDVELRCDPISGHTALYWYRQSLGQGLEFLIYFQGNSAPDKSGLPSDRFSAERTGGSVSTLTIQRTQQEDSAVYLCASTRGGASTDTQYFGPGTRLTVL.

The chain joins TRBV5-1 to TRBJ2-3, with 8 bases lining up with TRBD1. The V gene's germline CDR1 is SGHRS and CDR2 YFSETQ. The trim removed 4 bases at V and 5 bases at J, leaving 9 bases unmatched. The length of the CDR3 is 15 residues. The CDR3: CASSLDRVERDTQYF. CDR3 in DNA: TGCGCCAGCAGCCTGGACAGGGTGGAGAGAGATACGCAGTATTTT.

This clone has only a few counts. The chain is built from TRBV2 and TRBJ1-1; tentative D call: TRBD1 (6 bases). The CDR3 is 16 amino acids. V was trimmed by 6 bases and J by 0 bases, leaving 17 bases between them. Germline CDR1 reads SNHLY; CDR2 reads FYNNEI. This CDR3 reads CASSPTGRRMNTEAFF. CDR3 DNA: TGTGCCAGCAGCCCGACAGGTAGACGAATGAACACTGAAGCTTTCTTT.

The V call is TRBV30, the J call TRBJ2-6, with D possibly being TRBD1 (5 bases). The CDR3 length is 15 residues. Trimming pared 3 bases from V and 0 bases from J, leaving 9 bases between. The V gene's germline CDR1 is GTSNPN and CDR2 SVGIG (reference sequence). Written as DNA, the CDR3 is TGTGCCTGGAGGCTTGGACACTCTGGGGCCAACGTCCTGACTTTC. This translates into CAWRLGHSGANVLTF.

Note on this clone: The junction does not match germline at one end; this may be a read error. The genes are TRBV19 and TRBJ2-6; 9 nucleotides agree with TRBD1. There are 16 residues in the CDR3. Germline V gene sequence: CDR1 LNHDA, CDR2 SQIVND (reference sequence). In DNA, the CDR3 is TGTGCCAGTAGTAACAGGGGGCACGCTGGGGCCAACGGCCTGACTTTC. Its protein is CASSNRGHAGANGLTF.

The CDR3 sequence is CASSLGRGAEQYF. The DNA for the CDR3 is TGTGCCAGCAGCCTTGGGCGGGGGGCCGAGCAGTACTTC. The chain couples TRBV7-9 to TRBJ2-7; 8 positions agree with TRBD2. The CDR3 runs to 13 residues. V dropped 5 bases and J dropped 6; count of bases not matched to a gene: 6. Germline values: CDR1 SEHNR, CDR2 FQNEAQ (reference sequence).

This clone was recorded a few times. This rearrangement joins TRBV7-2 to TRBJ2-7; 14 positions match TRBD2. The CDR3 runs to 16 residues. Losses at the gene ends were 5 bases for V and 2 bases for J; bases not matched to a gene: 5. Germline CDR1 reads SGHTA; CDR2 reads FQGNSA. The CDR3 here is CASSPGLAGDTYEQYF. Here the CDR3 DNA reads TGTGCCAGCAGCCCGGGACTAGCGGGGGACACCTACGAGCAGTACTTC.

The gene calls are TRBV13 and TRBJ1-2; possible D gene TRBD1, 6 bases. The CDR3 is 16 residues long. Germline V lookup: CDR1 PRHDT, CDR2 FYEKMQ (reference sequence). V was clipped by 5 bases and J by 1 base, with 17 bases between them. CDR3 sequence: CASSPEIGQFNYGYTF. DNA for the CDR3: TGTGCCAGCAGCCCGGAGATAGGACAGTTTAACTATGGCTACACCTTC. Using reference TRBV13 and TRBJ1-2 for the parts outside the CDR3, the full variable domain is AAGVIQSPRHLIKEKRETATLKCYPIPRHDTVYWYQQGPGQDPQFLISFYEKMQSDKGSIPDRFSAQQFSDYHSELNMSSLELGDSALYFCASSPEIGQFNYGYTFGSGTRLTVV.

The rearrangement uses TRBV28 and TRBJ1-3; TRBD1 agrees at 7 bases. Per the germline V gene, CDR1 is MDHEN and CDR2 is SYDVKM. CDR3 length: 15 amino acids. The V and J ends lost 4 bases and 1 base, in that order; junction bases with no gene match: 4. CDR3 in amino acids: CASSSGTASGNTIYF. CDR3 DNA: TGTGCCAGCAGTTCGGGGACAGCGTCTGGAAACACCATATATTTT.

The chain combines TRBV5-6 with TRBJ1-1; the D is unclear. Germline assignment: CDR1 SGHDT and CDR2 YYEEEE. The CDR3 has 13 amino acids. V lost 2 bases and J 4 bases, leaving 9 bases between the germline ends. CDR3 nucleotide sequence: TGTGCCAGCAGCTTCTCCGGTCTCACTGAAGCTTTCTTT. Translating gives CASSFSGLTEAFF.

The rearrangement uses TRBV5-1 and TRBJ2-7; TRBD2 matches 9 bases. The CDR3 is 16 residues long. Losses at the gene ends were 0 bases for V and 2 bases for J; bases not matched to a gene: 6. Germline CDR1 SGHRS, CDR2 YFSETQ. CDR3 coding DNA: TGCGCCAGCAGCTTGGGCGGGCGGGAGGGGACCTACGAGCAGTACTTC. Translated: CASSLGGREGTYEQYF.